These 31 T cell receptor beta chains were sequenced from one sample in a study of blood T cells in healthy people across ages (dated by TCRdb to about 2015). The library was obtained by 5' RACE. Sequencing relied on an Illumina HiSeq 2500. A second roughly 7 to 11 cycle PCR used a sample-barcoded 5' primer and a J-beta primer mix. TCRdb cleaned the public reads at Q25 with fastp, built clones with MiXCR and kept in-frame beta chains. All rows with the same CDR3 protein become a single entry with the most common DNA and genes. The sample records some 1.5 million distinct CDR3 sequences, approximately 28% of which are singletons. Clones ranked in the top ten supply 6.5% to 8.5% of the sample. Sequencing was carried out using blood. The receptors were gathered from a woman in her thirties in good health.

This clonotype has ten or more counts. J is TRBJ2-3 and V is TRBV9; weak D call: TRBD2 (5 bases). The V and J ends lost 0 bases and 3 bases respectively, with 8 bases between them. This CDR3 region has 14 residues. The germline CDR1 and CDR2 sequences are SGDLS and YYNGEE. The CDR3 region is CASSVVGGTDTQYF. The CDR3 DNA reads TGTGCCAGCAGCGTAGTAGGCGGGACAGATACGCAGTATTTT.

This clonotype came up a few times. The chain couples TRBV6-6 to TRBJ1-6; a weak D match, TRBD1 (5 bases). V shed 7 bases and J shed 6 bases, with 10 bases lying between them. The CDR3 extends over 13 amino acids. The germline gives CDR1 MNHNY, CDR2 SVGAGI (reference sequence). CDR3 nucleotide sequence: TGTGCCAGCATCGACAGTCCTAATTCACCCCTCCACTTT. It encodes CASIDSPNSPLHF.

This clonotype showed up just once. The V gene is TRBV6-5, the J gene TRBJ2-7; 14 nucleotides line up with TRBD2. CDR1 is MNHEY and CDR2 is SVGAGI in the germline V gene. V lost 5 bases, J lost 12 bases, and 9 bases stayed unmatched. The CDR3 consists of 14 residues. CDR3 loop: CASSQPGLAGVVYF. The CDR3 DNA reads TGTGCCAGCAGTCAACCGGGACTAGCGGGAGTGGTGTACTTC.

The chain carries TRBV7-9 and TRBJ2-7; TRBD1 might be the D (6 bases). V was pared by 5 bases and J by 2 bases, with 16 bases between. The germline gives CDR1 SEHNR, CDR2 FQNEAQ (reference sequence). This CDR3 has 15 residues. The CDR3 DNA follows: TGTGCCAGCAGCGCTAAGGACAGAAGAACCTACGAGCAGTACTTC. Amino acids: CASSAKDRRTYEQYF.

In this sample, this clonotype turned up many times. This chain joins TRBV6-6 and TRBJ2-7, with 13 bases identical to TRBD2. Germline V gene data show CDR1 as MNHNY and CDR2 as SVGAGI (reference sequence). The CDR3 runs 15 residues. With 6 bases clipped from V and 3 bases from J, the junction kept 5 bases outside the gene matches. As DNA, the CDR3 is TGTGCCAGCAGATTTGGACTAGCGGGAGTCTACGAGCAGTACTTC. Translating gives CASRFGLAGVYEQYF.

This clonotype has a handful of counts. This chain uses TRBV4-1 with TRBJ2-7; D possibly corresponds to TRBD2 (6 bases). The CDR3 runs 14 residues. Germline V gives CDR1 MGHRA, CDR2 YSYEKL. Trimming shortened V by 3 bases and J by 6 bases, and 15 bases separated the two germline ends. In DNA, the CDR3 is TGCGCCAGCAGCCAGCTGGGACCCGGGGGCGAGCAGTACTTC. It codes for CASSQLGPGGEQYF.

The table lists this clonotype with a few counts. The chain is built from TRBV7-2 and TRBJ2-5; no reliable D call. From germline, CDR1 is SGHTA and CDR2 FQGNSA. V was pared by 4 bases and J by 0 bases, with 9 bases between. The CDR3 length is 14 residues. The CDR3 DNA is TGTGCCAGCAGCTCACAACGGTACCAAGAGACCCAGTACTTC. Protein: CASSSQRYQETQYF. The full variable domain, rest sourced from reference TRBV7-2 and TRBJ2-5, is GAGVSQSPSNKVTEKGKDVELRCDPISGHTALYWYRQSLGQGLEFLIYFQGNSAPDKSGLPSDRFSAERTGGSVSTLTIQRTQQEDSAVYLCASSSQRYQETQYFGPGTRLLVL.

In regard to this clonotype: The final CDR3 position lacks the conserved phenylalanine or tryptophan, pointing to a likely read error. The CDR3 protein is CASIGKGVYFRADAQYS. The CDR3 DNA is TGTGCCAGCATCGGAAAAGGGGTTTATTTTAGAGCAGATGCGCAGTATTCT. The rearrangement joins TRBV12-3 or TRBV12-4 to TRBJ2-3, with D possibly being TRBD1 (5 bases). CDR3 length: 17 residues.

The CDR3 spells CASIFTRGPYEQYF. DNA of the CDR3: TGTGCCAGCATTTTCACCAGGGGTCCCTACGAGCAGTACTTC. The chain has TRBV27 and TRBJ2-7; the D gene is possibly TRBD1 (6 bases). Between the trimmed V and J ends, which lost 7 bases and 2 bases, there was a span of 15 bases. CDR1 MNHEY and CDR2 SMNVEV come from the germline V gene (reference sequence). The length of the CDR3 is 14 residues.

A word on this clonotype: Mismatch with germline at one junction end may stem from a read error. V and J are TRBV7-2 and TRBJ2-3, with 12 bases lining up with TRBD2. The germline V gene has CDR1 SGHTA and CDR2 FQGNSA. There are 15 residues in the CDR3. CDR3 nucleotides: TGTGTCAGCAGCACGCTAGCGGGAGGGTCAGATACGCAGTATTTT. It specifies CVSSTLAGGSDTQYF.

The chain recombines TRBV2 with TRBJ2-4; D could derive from TRBD1 or TRBD2 (5 bases each). The CDR3 consists of 12 residues. From germline, CDR1 is SNHLY and CDR2 FYNNEI. With 9 bases removed from V and 5 bases from J, the gap between germline ends came to 11 bases. Here the CDR3 DNA reads TGTGCCAGTAGGGACGGACAAAACATTCAGTACTTC. Translating gives CASRDGQNIQYF.

V is TRBV6-1 and J is TRBJ2-2; the D gene could be TRBD1 or TRBD2 (6 bases each). V shed 9 bases and J shed 1 base, with 21 bases lying between them. The CDR3 is made up of 17 amino acids. The germline gives CDR1 MNHNS, CDR2 SASEGT. As DNA, the CDR3 is TGTGCCAGTCTCTCCTCCAGAGGGGGGCTGAACACCGGGGAGCTGTTTTTT. This translates into CASLSSRGGLNTGELFF.

The CDR3 DNA sequence: TGCAGTGTCATAGGGGGTCTTGGGTCCCAAGAGACCCAGTACTTC. Translation: CSVIGGLGSQETQYF. This chain uses TRBV20-1 with TRBJ2-5, with D maybe TRBD1 (6 bases). The germline CDR1 and CDR2 sequences are DFQATT and SNEGSKA (reference sequence). The CDR3 has 15 amino acids. V was trimmed by 7 bases and J by 1 base, leaving 19 bases between them.

With regard to this clonotype: One junction end does not reproduce the germline sequence, and a read error may be involved. The J gene is TRBJ2-7, the V gene TRBV7-2; tentatively, D is TRBD1 (5 bases). CDR3 length equals 14 residues. The V gene's germline CDR1 is SGHTA and CDR2 FQGNSA. CDR3 nucleotides: TGTGCCAGCAGATTAAGTGGGGCGTCCTCCGAGCAGTACTTC. It codes for CASRLSGASSEQYF.

The chain recombines TRBV12-3 or TRBV12-4 with TRBJ2-3; TRBD2 matches 8 bases. The trim removed 6 bases at V and 4 bases at J, leaving 18 bases unmatched. The length of the CDR3 is 18 residues. For the CDR3, the DNA is TGTGCCAGCAGGCCAACCCTAGGGACTAGAGTGCGTCCAGATACGCAGTATTTT. Protein sequence: CASRPTLGTRVRPDTQYF.

This clonotype has at least ten counts. This chain connects TRBV29-1 to TRBJ2-7; unclear D gene. The CDR3 has 12 residues. The germline V gene has CDR1 SQVTM and CDR2 ANQGSEA. V was pared by 8 bases and J by 2 bases, with 13 bases between. The CDR3 DNA reads TGCAGCATCGGCGGCAGTACCTACGAGCAGTACTTC. Translation gives CSIGGSTYEQYF.

V gene TRBV2 combines with J gene TRBJ2-1; weak D call: TRBD2 (5 bases). The CDR3 spans 14 residues. V was clipped by 6 bases and J by 6 bases, with 15 bases between them. CDR1 is SNHLY and CDR2 is FYNNEI in the germline V gene. CDR3 nucleotides: TGTGCCAGCAGCTCCCAACTAGGACCCAATGAGCAGTTCTTC. It specifies CASSSQLGPNEQFF.

This clonotype was counted ten times or more. The CDR3 protein is CASSSNSDSNYGYTF. CDR3 coding DNA: TGCGCCAGCAGCTCCAACTCGGACAGTAACTATGGCTACACCTTC. The chain uses TRBV5-1 and TRBJ1-2; TRBD1 is a possible D gene (6 bases). This CDR3 comprises 15 residues. V was cut by 3 bases and J by 1 base, with 13 bases left in between. Germline V gene lookup returns CDR1 SGHRS and CDR2 YFSETQ.

This clonotype appeared many times. CDR3 sequence reads: CATSDNTGGFEQYF. The CDR3 DNA reads as TGTGCCACCAGTGACAATACAGGGGGCTTTGAGCAGTACTTC. The V call is TRBV24-1, the J call TRBJ2-4, with 9 nucleotides matching TRBD1. Germline values: CDR1 KGHDR, CDR2 SFDVKD. The V gene end was trimmed by 4 bases and the J gene end by 13 bases; junction bases not matched to a gene: 10. This CDR3 is built from 14 residues.

This clonotype was detected a few times. DNA for the CDR3: TGCGCCAGCAGCTCCAATGGACTAGCGGGAGTTTACAATGAGCAGTACTTC. This codes for CASSSNGLAGVYNEQYF. The gene calls are TRBV5-1 and TRBJ2-5; 13 bases line up with TRBD2. The CDR3 length is 17 residues. The V gene end was trimmed by 3 bases and the J gene end by 11 bases; junction bases not matched to a gene: 16. The V gene's germline CDR1 is SGHRS and CDR2 YFSETQ.

Many counts were recorded for this clonotype. J is TRBJ2-3 and V is TRBV6-6; a weak D match, TRBD1 (6 bases). V lost 0 bases to trimming and J lost 4 bases, with 14 bases between them. CDR3 length: 16 amino acids. Germline CDR1 is MNHNY and CDR2 is SVGAGI (reference sequence). The CDR3 protein is CASSYSTGKAPDTQYF. The CDR3 nucleotides read TGTGCCAGCAGTTACTCCACAGGGAAGGCCCCAGATACGCAGTATTTT.

The chain recombines TRBV24-1 with TRBJ2-1; 13 bases are shared with TRBD2. With V trimmed by 3 bases and J by 10 bases, 5 bases remained unmatched. Germline CDR1 KGHDR, CDR2 SFDVKD. CDR3 size: 15 residues. CDR3: CATSDLRTSGGEQFF. CDR3 in DNA: TGTGCCACCAGTGATCTTAGGACTAGCGGGGGAGAGCAGTTCTTC.

This clonotype came up many times. J is TRBJ2-1 and V is TRBV20-1; 9 bases agree with TRBD2. The CDR3 sequence is 14 residues long. The germline CDR1 and CDR2 sequences are DFQATT and SNEGSKA (reference sequence). With V trimmed by 5 bases and J by 9 bases, 11 bases remained unmatched. In nucleotides, the CDR3 is TGCAGTGCTGCCAGGGCGGGGGGGCAGAGTGAGCAGTTCTTC. Its protein is CSAARAGGQSEQFF.

The chain is built from TRBV28 and TRBJ1-6, with no clear D. V was pared by 5 bases and J by 7 bases, with 18 bases between. This CDR3 contains 16 residues. Germline V gene data show CDR1 as MDHEN and CDR2 as SYDVKM. As DNA, the CDR3 is TGTGCCAGCAGTCCATCGGCGTATGTTGAGAATTCACCCCTCCACTTT. Its translation: CASSPSAYVENSPLHF. Filled out from reference TRBV28 and TRBJ1-6, the complete variable domain reads DVKVTQSSRYLVKRTGEKVFLECVQDMDHENMFWYRQDPGLGLRLIYFSYDVKMKEKGDIPEGYSVSREKKERFSLILESASTNQTSMYLCASSPSAYVENSPLHFGNGTRLTVT.

The DNA of the CDR3 is TGTGCCATCAGTGAGTCGGGGAATCAAGAGACCCAGTACTTC. Translating it yields CAISESGNQETQYF. The gene calls are TRBV10-3 and TRBJ2-5; D is uncertain. The CDR3 is 14 residues long. CDR1 is ENHRY, CDR2 SYGVKD, per germline. V was pared by 0 bases and J by 2 bases, with 7 bases between.

This clonotype was seen many times. V and J are TRBV29-1 and TRBJ2-1; 7 positions match TRBD2. Germline CDR1 is SQVTM and CDR2 is ANQGSEA. The V segment lost 3 bases and the J segment 9 bases; nucleotides outside the gene matches: 11. This CDR3 region has 14 residues. The CDR3 sequence is CSVDQIRTSGEQFF. In nucleotides, the CDR3 is TGCAGCGTTGACCAGATCCGGACTAGTGGTGAGCAGTTCTTC.

This clonotype was detected a few times. CDR3 sequence reads: CASSIVGWDAYNEQFF. In DNA form, the CDR3 reads TGTGCCAGTAGTATCGTAGGCTGGGACGCCTACAATGAGCAGTTCTTC. This chain uses TRBV19 with TRBJ2-1; D tentatively fits TRBD1 or TRBD2 (5 bases each). V gave up 3 bases and J gave up 2 bases, with 14 bases separating them. Germline loops: CDR1 LNHDA, CDR2 SQIVND (reference sequence). The CDR3 covers 16 residues. The full variable domain, in which reference TRBV19 and TRBJ2-1 provide the parts outside the CDR3, is DGGITQSPKYLFRKEGQNVTLSCEQNLNHDAMYWYRQDPGQGLRLIYYSQIVNDFQKGDIAEGYSVSREKKESFPLTVTSAQKNPTAFYLCASSIVGWDAYNEQFFGPGTRLTVL.

The V and J genes are TRBV20-1 and TRBJ1-2; D is perhaps TRBD1 (6 bases). The CDR3 spans 14 residues. Germline V gene lookup returns CDR1 DFQATT and CDR2 SNEGSKA (reference sequence). V shed 2 bases and J shed 8 bases, with 18 bases lying between them. The chain's CDR3 is CSARSNRVGRGYTF. The CDR3 region has the DNA TGCAGTGCTAGATCCAACAGGGTGGGGAGGGGCTACACCTTC.

V usage is TRBV7-3 and J usage is TRBJ2-5; 9 bases align to TRBD2. Germline CDR1 reads SGHTA; CDR2 reads FQGTGA. V dropped 5 bases and J dropped 5; count of bases not matched to a gene: 9. The CDR3 loop spans 15 amino acids. CDR3 sequence (DNA): TGTGCCAGCAGCCCCTGGCGGGGGGGCGTCGAGACCCAGTACTTC. Protein: CASSPWRGGVETQYF.

To note about this clonotype: Relative to the germline gene, one junction end is altered; a read error may explain this. The V gene is TRBV5-1, the J gene TRBJ2-6; 10 nucleotides align to TRBD1. This CDR3 contains 20 residues. Germline assignment: CDR1 SGHRS and CDR2 YFSETQ. DNA for the CDR3: TGCACCAGCAGCCCGGCCCCCTGGACAGGGGGTACCTCTGGGGCCAACGTCCTGACTTTC. Translating it yields CTSSPAPWTGGTSGANVLTF.

The chain carries TRBV6-1 and TRBJ2-7; TRBD2 might be the D (7 bases). The CDR3 length is 13 residues. V was shortened by 6 bases and J by 3 bases, with 12 bases between the two germline ends. Germline V gives CDR1 MNHNS, CDR2 SASEGT. The chain's CDR3 is CASSGLGGYEQYF. The CDR3 DNA reads as TGTGCCAGCAGCGGACTAGGGGGCTACGAGCAGTACTTC.